This T cell receptor (beta chain) was identified during a study of T-cell memory formation after mild COVID-19. The CDR3 is 16 amino acids. CDR1 is MNHEY, CDR2 SVGEGT, per germline. Trimming stripped 5 bases from V and 1 base from J, with 14 bases between. TCR alpha and TCR beta cDNA libraries carrying sample barcodes and UMIs were produced by 5'RACE using constant-segment primers. Using its own MiXCR run on the 5' RACE reads, TCRdb lists one record per CDR3 protein. The sample lists approximately 500,000 distinct CDR3 sequences, roughly 25% seen once, with under 15% in the top ten. The chain links TRBV6-2 or TRBV6-3 to TRBJ2-2; a possible D gene is TRBD1 (5 bases). Sequencing was carried out using PBMCs or a T cell subset sorted from them (not recorded which). The receptor's source is an adult woman who had mild COVID-19 (a few samples of this study predate the infection). Cell type and time point are not known. The CDR3 region has the DNA TGTGCCAGCAGTGAGGTACAGGCCTTGAACACCGGGGAGCTGTTTTTT. Amino acid sequence: CASSEVQALNTGELFF.